Only a few counts were recorded for the clone carrying this T cell receptor (beta chain). Its antigen is currently unknown. RNA transcripts were the template for amplifying TCR beta CDR3 regions. The HTBI primer set was used in a first-round RT-PCR of the TCR CDR3. A single record per CDR3 protein comes from TCRdb applying MiXCR to the multiplex PCR reads. The data contain a few hundred thousand distinct CDR3 sequences, approximately 25% of them singletons. This sample is part of a study of T cells in Graves' hyperthyroidism and ophthalmopathy. It was considered stable Graves' hyperthyroidism when ophthalmopathy did not progress within 18 months. Not enrolled were patients with uncontrolled infection, other autoimmune disease, pregnancy or lactation. Diagnosing involved the use of clinical symptoms, serum thyroxine and TRAb, thyroid ultrasound and orbital computed tomography. Study-level results: Most thyroid clonotypes expanded above 0.001 were also detected in blood.

The specimen was blood. This clonotype was sampled from a man aged 50 to 59 with Graves' hyperthyroidism.

The CDR3 nucleotides read TGCGCCAGCAGCCCTGAAGGGGGCGGGGAGCTGTTTTTT. It specifies CASSPEGGGELFF. The chain uses TRBV4-1 and TRBJ2-2; possible D gene TRBD1, 6 bases. The CDR3 is 13 amino acids. V gave up 4 bases and J gave up 7 bases, with 10 bases separating them. Looked up from germline, CDR1 is MGHRA and CDR2 is YSYEKL.